These T cell receptor beta chains were read from a single sample in a study of cytomegalovirus exposure and HLA in healthy donors. Clones were sequenced by immunoSEQ multiplex PCR, and TCRdb holds only the in-frame ones, with some missing. Among some 200,000 clones listed, 80% to 95% were seen once. The sample taken for sequencing was PBMCs. These receptors all come from a woman under 30 in good health and CMV-seronegative. Both conserved end residues are part of each CDR3. A D gene is named only where the DNA matches it firmly. Clone size, where shown, is once, few, many, or a class for clones that have expanded.

clone_size j_call d_call v_call cdr3_aa cdr3_nt
. TRBJ2-4 TRBD2 TRBV10-3 CAISPGGAGNIQYF TGTGCCATCAGCCCGGGGGGGGCCGGGAACATTCAGTACTTC
. TRBJ1-5 TRBD1 TRBV5-1 CASSTTGGRDQPQHF TGCGCCAGCAGCACCACAGGGGGGCGGGATCAGCCCCAGCATTTT
. TRBJ2-1 TRBD2 TRBV7-9 CASSRTSGRVVNEQFF TGTGCCAGCAGCCGGACTAGCGGGAGGGTGGTCAATGAGCAGTTCTTC
. TRBJ1-5 TRBD1 TRBV7-2 CASSEGTGGLQPQHF TGTGCCAGCAGCGAAGGGACAGGGGGACTTCAGCCCCAGCATTTT
. TRBJ2-2 . TRBV7-8 CASSLGVGGNTGELFF TGTGCCAGCAGCTTAGGAGTCGGGGGTAACACCGGGGAGCTGTTTTTT
. TRBJ1-2 TRBD1 TRBV4-2 CASSQAGQGGNYGYTF TGTGCCAGCAGCCAAGCGGGACAGGGCGGAAACTATGGCTACACCTTC
. TRBJ2-7 TRBD2 TRBV7-3 CASSPSGSTYEQYF TGTGCCAGCAGCCCAAGCGGGAGTACCTACGAGCAGTACTTC
. TRBJ2-7 TRBD2 TRBV2 CASSGLVSHEQYF TGTGCCAGCAGCGGACTAGTTTCCCACGAGCAGTACTTC
. TRBJ2-3 TRBD2 TRBV14 CASSQGLAGALDTQYF TGTGCCAGCAGCCAAGGACTAGCGGGAGCATTAGATACGCAGTATTTT
once TRBJ1-1 TRBD1 TRBV10-1 CASTRRTGDTEAFF TGCGCCAGCACACGACGGACAGGGGACACTGAAGCTTTCTTT
. TRBJ2-5 . TRBV5-1 CASSLAQETQYF TGCGCCAGCAGCTTGGCACAGGAGACCCAGTACTTC
once TRBJ1-1 TRBD1 TRBV5-4 CASSFGQAPSAEAFF TGTGCCAGCAGTTTCGGACAGGCGCCAAGCGCTGAAGCTTTCTTT
. TRBJ2-3 . TRBV7-9 CASSLVNSDTQYF TGTGCCAGCAGCTTGGTAAACTCCGATACGCAGTATTTT
. TRBJ2-2 TRBD1 TRBV18 CASSLRTGDYTGELFF TGTGCCAGCTCACTCCGGACAGGGGACTACACCGGGGAGCTGTTTTTT
. TRBJ1-1 . TRBV18 CASSPSTGQPRAEAFF TGTGCCAGCTCCCCTTCAACCGGGCAGCCGAGGGCTGAAGCTTTCTTT
. TRBJ2-5 TRBD2 TRBV27 CASRGAGIQETQYF TGTGCCAGCAGGGGAGCGGGGATCCAAGAGACCCAGTACTTC
. TRBJ2-5 TRBD1 TRBV5-1 CASRSGTGGFQETQYF TGCGCCAGCAGGTCCGGGACAGGGGGCTTCCAAGAGACCCAGTACTTC